This T cell receptor beta chain emerged from a study of blood T cell repertoires in COVID-19. About the research overall: Acute and convalescent COVID-19 samples came from the United States, Italy and Spain. PBMCs, B-cell-depleted T cells, or T cells provided the cDNA or gDNA that made up the material.

The CDR3 totals 18 residues. CDR1 and CDR2 (germline): SGHRS, YFSETQ. With 0 bases removed from V and 7 bases from J, the gap between germline ends came to 20 bases. The authors' processing: Reference gene primer amplification in the assay estimated nucleated cell counts. Some clones are missing from TCRdb's copy, which holds only in-frame ones; the method was immunoSEQ multiplex PCR. V and J calls and clone size follow that table, whereas D and trimming were derived from the DNA. The table has 55,000 to 80,000 clones, 65% to 90% seen once. This chain joins TRBV5-1 and TRBJ1-6; D call uncertain. The clonotype originates from an elderly man with active COVID-19. The sample comprised peripheral blood. CDR3 DNA: TGCGCCAGCAGCTTGGCCGTGGAGGGTCGAGTGCGGAATTCACCCCTCCACTTT. Its translation is CASSLAVEGRVRNSPLHF.